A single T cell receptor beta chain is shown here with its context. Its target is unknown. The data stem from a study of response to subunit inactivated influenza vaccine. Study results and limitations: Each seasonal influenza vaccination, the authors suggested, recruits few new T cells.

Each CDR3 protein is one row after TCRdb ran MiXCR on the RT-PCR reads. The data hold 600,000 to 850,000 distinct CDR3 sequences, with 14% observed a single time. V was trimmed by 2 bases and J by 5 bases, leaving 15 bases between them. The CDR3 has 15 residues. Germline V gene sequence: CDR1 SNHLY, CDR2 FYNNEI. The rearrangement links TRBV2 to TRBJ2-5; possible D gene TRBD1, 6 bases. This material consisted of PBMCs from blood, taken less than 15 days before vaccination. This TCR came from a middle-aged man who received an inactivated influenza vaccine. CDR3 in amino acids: CASSEWSGAVETQYF. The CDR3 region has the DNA TGTGCCAGCAGTGAATGGTCAGGGGCGGTGGAGACCCAGTACTTC.